The rows below give T cell receptor beta chains drawn from one sample of a study of post-analysis software for immune sequencing data. TCRdb ran MiXCR on the PCR reads and lists one entry per CDR3 protein. This table holds 750,000 to 950,000 distinct CDR3 sequences, roughly 50% found once. The sequencing sample was made of blood. The receptor source for this set is a girl aged 10-17 years with multiple sclerosis. CDR3s include the opening cysteine and the closing phenylalanine or tryptophan. The D gene is left open where the match is weak. Where a row states a size, it is once, few, many or the class of an expanded clone; other rows omit it.

abundance: NA; v_gene: TRBV5-1; d_gene: TRBD1; j_gene: TRBJ2-5; CDR3aa: CASSPVDRVETQYF; CDR3nt: TGCGCCAGCAGCCCAGTGGACAGGGTTGAGACCCAGTACTTC
abundance: few; v_gene: TRBV30; d_gene: NA; j_gene: TRBJ2-7; CDR3aa: CALAQGTYEQYF; CDR3nt: TGTGCCTTAGCGCAGGGGACCTACGAGCAGTACTTC
abundance: NA; v_gene: TRBV27; d_gene: NA; j_gene: TRBJ2-7; CDR3aa: CASSLEVGMSSYEQYF; CDR3nt: TGTGCCAGCAGTTTAGAGGTAGGGATGAGTTCCTACGAGCAGTACTTC
abundance: few; v_gene: TRBV6-2/TRBV6-3; d_gene: NA; j_gene: TRBJ2-7; CDR3aa: CASSYSTGWYF; CDR3nt: TGTGCCAGCAGTTACTCGACCGGGTGGTACTTC
abundance: NA; v_gene: TRBV10-3; d_gene: NA; j_gene: TRBJ1-4; CDR3aa: CAISESPGEGEKLFF; CDR3nt: TGTGCCATCAGTGAGTCCCCCGGGGAGGGTGAAAAACTGTTTTTT
abundance: NA; v_gene: TRBV27; d_gene: NA; j_gene: TRBJ2-7; CDR3aa: CASSYGGRSNYEQYF; CDR3nt: TGTGCCAGCAGCTACGGGGGGCGAAGCAACTACGAGCAGTACTTC
abundance: few; v_gene: TRBV7-9; d_gene: NA; j_gene: TRBJ1-6; CDR3aa: CASSSHDWAGVNSPLHF; CDR3nt: TGTGCCAGCAGCTCGCACGACTGGGCTGGGGTAAATTCACCCCTCCACTTT
abundance: NA; v_gene: TRBV7-2; d_gene: NA; j_gene: TRBJ1-2; CDR3aa: CASRRAGARLYYGYTF; CDR3nt: TGTGCCAGCAGGAGAGCAGGCGCCCGTCTCTACTATGGCTACACCTTC
abundance: NA; v_gene: TRBV7-9; d_gene: TRBD1; j_gene: TRBJ2-1; CDR3aa: CASSLDDPGQTQAYNEQFF; CDR3nt: TGTGCCAGCAGCCTGGATGACCCGGGACAGACCCAAGCCTACAATGAGCAGTTCTTC
abundance: NA; v_gene: TRBV2; d_gene: NA; j_gene: TRBJ1-4; CDR3aa: CASGARENEKLFF; CDR3nt: TGTGCCAGCGGGGCCCGGGAAAATGAAAAACTGTTTTTT
abundance: few; v_gene: TRBV28; d_gene: NA; j_gene: TRBJ1-4; CDR3aa: CATDGGLKEKLFF; CDR3nt: TGTGCCACGGACGGGGGGTTGAAAGAAAAACTGTTTTTT
abundance: NA; v_gene: TRBV12-3/TRBV12-4; d_gene: TRBD1; j_gene: TRBJ1-4; CDR3aa: CASSSGTGSRGKLFF; CDR3nt: TGTGCCAGCAGTTCCGGGACAGGATCCCGGGGAAAACTGTTTTTT
abundance: few; v_gene: TRBV29-1; d_gene: NA; j_gene: TRBJ2-7; CDR3aa: CSVDLDDYEQYF; CDR3nt: TGCAGCGTGGACCTGGACGACTACGAGCAGTACTTC
abundance: NA; v_gene: TRBV29-1; d_gene: NA; j_gene: TRBJ2-3; CDR3aa: CSVEDPRATSTDTQYF; CDR3nt: TGCAGCGTTGAAGATCCCAGGGCTACCTCAACAGATACGCAGTATTTT
abundance: NA; v_gene: TRBV21-1; d_gene: NA; j_gene: TRBJ2-7; CDR3aa: CASSPLPHRVIGEQYF; CDR3nt: TGTGCCAGCAGCCCTCTTCCCCACAGGGTCATTGGCGAGCAGTACTTC
abundance: few; v_gene: TRBV12-3/TRBV12-4; d_gene: NA; j_gene: TRBJ1-2; CDR3aa: CASSLVGGRSYGYTF; CDR3nt: TGTGCCAGCAGTTTAGTGGGGGGAAGGAGCTATGGCTACACCTTC
abundance: NA; v_gene: TRBV5-5; d_gene: NA; j_gene: TRBJ2-1; CDR3aa: CASSPAGTPEQFF; CDR3nt: TGTGCCAGCAGCCCCGCCGGGACCCCAGAGCAGTTCTTC
abundance: few; v_gene: TRBV7-2; d_gene: NA; j_gene: TRBJ2-3; CDR3aa: CASSPHADTQYF; CDR3nt: TGTGCCAGCAGCCCACACGCAGATACGCAGTATTTT
abundance: NA; v_gene: TRBV13; d_gene: TRBD2; j_gene: TRBJ2-1; CDR3aa: CASSLRDYNDNEQFF; CDR3nt: TGTGCCAGCAGCCTCCGGGACTATAACGACAATGAGCAGTTCTTC
abundance: NA; v_gene: TRBV13; d_gene: NA; j_gene: TRBJ2-3; CDR3aa: CASNSRVRGHTQYF; CDR3nt: TGTGCCAGCAACTCTCGGGTACGGGGTCATACGCAGTATTTT
abundance: NA; v_gene: TRBV15; d_gene: TRBD1; j_gene: TRBJ2-3; CDR3aa: CATSRGTGDMDTQYF; CDR3nt: TGTGCCACCAGCAGGGGGACAGGGGACATGGATACGCAGTATTTT
abundance: NA; v_gene: TRBV6-5; d_gene: TRBD1; j_gene: TRBJ2-7; CDR3aa: CASSYPGTGATEYF; CDR3nt: TGTGCCAGCAGTTACCCCGGGACAGGGGCCACGGAGTACTTC
abundance: NA; v_gene: TRBV3-1; d_gene: NA; j_gene: TRBJ1-2; CDR3aa: CASSQDPRGGYTF; CDR3nt: TGTGCCAGCAGCCAAGATCCTAGGGGCGGCTACACCTTC
abundance: NA; v_gene: TRBV6-6; d_gene: NA; j_gene: TRBJ1-2; CDR3aa: CASSYSDPPGGGYTF; CDR3nt: TGTGCCAGCAGTTACTCGGACCCGCCCGGTGGAGGCTACACCTTC
abundance: few; v_gene: TRBV20-1; d_gene: TRBD2; j_gene: TRBJ2-1; CDR3aa: CSARDSRLAGGGNEQFF; CDR3nt: TGCAGTGCTAGAGATTCGAGGCTAGCGGGAGGAGGGAATGAGCAGTTCTTC
abundance: NA; v_gene: TRBV20-1; d_gene: NA; j_gene: TRBJ1-5; CDR3aa: CSARADGRPQHF; CDR3nt: TGCAGTGCTAGAGCCGATGGTAGGCCCCAGCATTTT
abundance: NA; v_gene: TRBV20-1; d_gene: TRBD2; j_gene: TRBJ2-3; CDR3aa: CSALPLAEASTDTQYF; CDR3nt: TGCAGTGCTCTACCTCTAGCGGAGGCTAGCACAGATACGCAGTATTTT
abundance: NA; v_gene: TRBV9; d_gene: TRBD2; j_gene: TRBJ2-5; CDR3aa: CASSQPGLAEETQYF; CDR3nt: TGTGCCAGCAGCCAGCCGGGACTAGCAGAAGAGACCCAGTACTTC
abundance: NA; v_gene: TRBV12-3/TRBV12-4; d_gene: TRBD2; j_gene: TRBJ2-1; CDR3aa: CASSLAGVTSGRVGLGNEQFF; CDR3nt: TGTGCCAGCAGTTTAGCGGGTGTTACTAGCGGGAGGGTTGGTTTGGGCAATGAGCAGTTCTTC
abundance: NA; v_gene: TRBV29-1; d_gene: TRBD1; j_gene: TRBJ2-7; CDR3aa: CSVESGGMGSEQYF; CDR3nt: TGCAGCGTTGAATCAGGGGGAATGGGAAGCGAGCAGTACTTC
abundance: NA; v_gene: TRBV12-3/TRBV12-4; d_gene: NA; j_gene: TRBJ2-7; CDR3aa: CASSFRRTVQAEQYF; CDR3nt: TGTGCCAGCAGTTTCCGGAGAACAGTCCAGGCCGAGCAGTACTTC
abundance: NA; v_gene: TRBV29-1; d_gene: NA; j_gene: TRBJ2-7; CDR3aa: CSARGQRDAYEQYF; CDR3nt: TGCAGCGCGAGGGGACAGCGGGATGCCTACGAGCAGTACTTC
abundance: NA; v_gene: TRBV4-1; d_gene: NA; j_gene: TRBJ2-5; CDR3aa: CASSQIQGRETQYF; CDR3nt: TGCGCCAGCAGCCAAATCCAGGGGAGGGAGACCCAGTACTTC
abundance: NA; v_gene: TRBV28; d_gene: NA; j_gene: TRBJ2-7; CDR3aa: CASSLRGFEQYF; CDR3nt: TGTGCCAGCAGTTTACGGGGGTTCGAGCAGTACTTC
abundance: NA; v_gene: TRBV6-2/TRBV6-3; d_gene: NA; j_gene: TRBJ2-3; CDR3aa: CASVESSRTDTQYF; CDR3nt: TGTGCCAGCGTGGAAAGTTCCCGCACAGATACGCAGTATTTT
abundance: NA; v_gene: TRBV7-3; d_gene: TRBD1; j_gene: TRBJ1-1; CDR3aa: CASSPTGGQMNTEAFF; CDR3nt: TGTGCCAGCAGCCCCACGGGGGGACAGATGAACACTGAAGCTTTCTTT
abundance: NA; v_gene: TRBV4-3; d_gene: NA; j_gene: TRBJ2-3; CDR3aa: CASSKVGSTDTQYF; CDR3nt: TGCGCCAGCAGCAAGGTGGGCAGCACAGATACGCAGTATTTT
abundance: NA; v_gene: TRBV20-1; d_gene: TRBD2; j_gene: TRBJ2-5; CDR3aa: CSAPSPWLADLGEQYF; CDR3nt: TGCAGTGCCCCAAGTCCGTGGCTAGCGGATTTGGGTGAGCAGTACTTC
abundance: NA; v_gene: TRBV5-1; d_gene: NA; j_gene: TRBJ1-1; CDR3aa: CASSQDSLYTEAFF; CDR3nt: TGCGCCAGCAGCCAGGACAGCCTTTACACTGAAGCTTTCTTT
abundance: NA; v_gene: TRBV7-6; d_gene: NA; j_gene: TRBJ2-7; CDR3aa: CASSNLRGREGYEQYF; CDR3nt: TGTGCCAGCAGCAACCTCAGGGGGCGGGAGGGCTACGAGCAGTACTTC
abundance: few; v_gene: TRBV20-1; d_gene: TRBD2; j_gene: TRBJ2-3; CDR3aa: CSARDELAALDTQYF; CDR3nt: TGCAGTGCTAGAGATGAACTAGCGGCCCTGGATACGCAGTATTTT
abundance: NA; v_gene: TRBV5-6; d_gene: NA; j_gene: TRBJ2-7; CDR3aa: CTSSPAGRSGEQYF; CDR3nt: TGTACCAGCAGCCCCGCGGGACGTAGCGGCGAGCAGTACTTC
abundance: NA; v_gene: TRBV29-1; d_gene: TRBD2; j_gene: TRBJ2-3; CDR3aa: CSVILAGAQISTDTQYF; CDR3nt: TGCAGCGTTATACTAGCGGGAGCCCAAATAAGCACAGATACGCAGTATTTT
abundance: few; v_gene: TRBV29-1; d_gene: NA; j_gene: TRBJ2-3; CDR3aa: CSVGLATDSQYF; CDR3nt: TGCAGCGTTGGGCTAGCGACAGATTCGCAGTATTTT
abundance: NA; v_gene: TRBV27; d_gene: TRBD1; j_gene: TRBJ2-6; CDR3aa: CASSPLQGTSGANVRTF; CDR3nt: TGTGCCAGCAGCCCATTACAGGGGACCTCTGGGGCCAACGTCCGGACTTTC
abundance: NA; v_gene: TRBV5-6; d_gene: NA; j_gene: TRBJ2-3; CDR3aa: CASRSPYRAEAQYF; CDR3nt: TGTGCCAGCAGGTCCCCTTATCGGGCGGAGGCGCAGTATTTT
abundance: once; v_gene: TRBV20-1; d_gene: NA; j_gene: TRBJ1-2; CDR3aa: CSASRGGASYTF; CDR3nt: TGCAGTGCTAGCCGGGGGGGAGCAAGCTACACCTTC
abundance: once; v_gene: TRBV10-2; d_gene: NA; j_gene: TRBJ2-2; CDR3aa: CASQKTRANTGELFF; CDR3nt: TGCGCCAGTCAAAAGACGAGGGCCAACACCGGGGAGCTGTTTTTT
abundance: NA; v_gene: TRBV20-1; d_gene: TRBD1; j_gene: TRBJ1-2; CDR3aa: CRVSVSGGRGYTF; CDR3nt: TGCAGGGTATCCGTCTCAGGGGGTCGAGGCTACACCTTC
abundance: NA; v_gene: TRBV28; d_gene: NA; j_gene: TRBJ2-3; CDR3aa: CASSGPLRDTQYF; CDR3nt: TGTGCCAGCAGTGGCCCCCTAAGAGATACGCAGTATTTT
abundance: NA; v_gene: TRBV9; d_gene: NA; j_gene: TRBJ2-7; CDR3aa: CASSVGSGPTYEQYF; CDR3nt: TGTGCCAGCAGCGTAGGCTCGGGACCCACCTACGAGCAGTACTTC
abundance: NA; v_gene: TRBV29-1; d_gene: NA; j_gene: TRBJ2-1; CDR3aa: CTGTRRDEQFF; CDR3nt: TGCACCGGAACGAGAAGGGATGAGCAGTTCTTC
abundance: NA; v_gene: TRBV11-2; d_gene: TRBD2; j_gene: TRBJ2-3; CDR3aa: CASSLRGLAEDLSVGTDTQYF; CDR3nt: TGTGCCAGCAGCCTGAGAGGACTAGCGGAAGATCTCTCTGTTGGCACAGATACGCAGTATTTT
abundance: few; v_gene: TRBV9; d_gene: NA; j_gene: TRBJ1-5; CDR3aa: CASSPSGQGGQPQHF; CDR3nt: TGTGCCAGCAGCCCCTCGGGGCAGGGAGGGCAGCCCCAGCATTTT
abundance: few; v_gene: TRBV20-1; d_gene: NA; j_gene: TRBJ1-5; CDR3aa: CSAIVSGAEYQPQHF; CDR3nt: TGCAGTGCTATCGTCAGTGGGGCGGAATATCAGCCCCAGCATTTT
abundance: NA; v_gene: TRBV9; d_gene: NA; j_gene: TRBJ2-5; CDR3aa: CASSVAVQGAETQYF; CDR3nt: TGTGCCAGCAGCGTAGCGGTTCAGGGAGCGGAGACCCAGTACTTC
abundance: few; v_gene: TRBV20-1; d_gene: TRBD1; j_gene: TRBJ2-5; CDR3aa: CSARDTQGEETQYF; CDR3nt: TGCAGTGCTAGAGATACACAGGGGGAAGAGACCCAGTACTTC
abundance: NA; v_gene: TRBV12-3/TRBV12-4; d_gene: TRBD2; j_gene: TRBJ2-1; CDR3aa: CASSSSGRPYNEQFF; CDR3nt: TGTGCCAGCAGCTCTAGCGGACGACCCTACAATGAGCAGTTCTTC
abundance: NA; v_gene: TRBV7-9; d_gene: NA; j_gene: TRBJ2-5; CDR3aa: CASSLDSIGKTLYF; CDR3nt: TGTGCCAGCAGCTTAGATAGTATTGGTAAGACGCTGTACTTC
abundance: NA; v_gene: TRBV7-9; d_gene: NA; j_gene: TRBJ2-7; CDR3aa: CANSSPDRSYEQYF; CDR3nt: TGTGCCAACAGCTCCCCGGACAGATCCTACGAGCAGTACTTC